This entry lists 27 T cell receptor beta chains sequenced from one sample in a study of T cells in Graves' hyperthyroidism and ophthalmopathy. Amplified TCR beta CDR3 regions derived from RNA transcripts. With the HTBI primer set, the TCR CDR3 went through a first round of RT-PCR. TCRdb redid the calling of the multiplex PCR reads with MiXCR, one entry per CDR3 protein. Of under 450,000 distinct CDR3 sequences listed, 15% to 18% are singletons. Sequenced material: blood. The receptors here all came from a woman between 18 and 29 years old with Graves' hyperthyroidism.

This clonotype was detected ten times or more. The chain couples TRBV11-2 to TRBJ1-2; 8 bases map to TRBD1. This CDR3 contains 17 residues. V was pared by 0 bases and J by 4 bases, with 10 bases of the junction left unmatched. The germline CDR1 and CDR2 sequences are SGHAT and FQNNGV. CDR3 bases: TGTGCCAGCAGCTTAGATCGTGTCCCGGACAGGGCCTATGGCTACACCTTC. It is translated as CASSLDRVPDRAYGYTF.

This clonotype was seen many times. V usage is TRBV30 and J usage is TRBJ2-1, with 7 positions matching TRBD2. This CDR3 has 13 amino acids. Germline V gene sequence: CDR1 GTSNPN, CDR2 SVGIG (reference sequence). V gave up 0 bases and J gave up 10 bases; unmatched junction bases: 6. The CDR3 spells CAWSVGAGNEQFF. The CDR3 bases are TGTGCCTGGAGTGTGGGAGCGGGAAACGAGCAGTTCTTC. Full variable domain (missing parts from reference TRBV30 and TRBJ2-1): SQTIHQWPATLVQPVGSPLSLECTVEGTSNPNLYWYRQAAGRGLQLLFYSVGIGQISSEVPQNLSASRPQDRQFILSSKKLLLSDSGFYLCAWSVGAGNEQFFGPGTRLTVL.

This clonotype showed up many times. This chain uses TRBV9 with TRBJ1-2, with D possibly matching TRBD1 (6 bases). The CDR3 is 13 amino acids. Per germline, CDR1 SGDLS and CDR2 YYNGEE. Trimming left V 6 bases short and J 7 bases short, with 16 bases between. The CDR3 sequence is CASTNPGAGGYTF. Here the CDR3 DNA reads TGTGCCAGCACCAATCCAGGGGCAGGTGGCTACACCTTC. The whole variable domain, remainder taken from reference TRBV9 and TRBJ1-2, is DSGVTQTPKHLITATGQRVTLRCSPRSGDLSVYWYQQSLDQGLQFLIQYYNGEERAKGNILERFSAQQFPDLHSELNLSSLELGDSALYFCASTNPGAGGYTFGSGTRLTVV.

This clonotype was counted between two and nine times. The chain links TRBV18 to TRBJ1-3, with no clear D. This CDR3 has 16 amino acids. Trimming shortened V by 2 bases and J by 0 bases, and 11 bases separated the two germline ends. Germline CDR1 is KGHSH and CDR2 is LQKENI. The CDR3 sequence is CASSPEGRSSGNTIYF. The CDR3 bases are TGTGCCAGCTCACCAGAGGGCCGGAGCTCTGGAAACACCATATATTTT.

This clonotype was found many times. The J gene is TRBJ2-1, the V gene TRBV5-1; 10 bases match TRBD1. This CDR3 spans 14 amino acids. V was clipped by 0 bases and J by 9 bases; unmatched bases: 3. From germline, CDR1 is SGHRS and CDR2 YFSETQ. The CDR3 DNA is TGCGCCAGCAGCTTGGGACAGGGGGCAGGTGAGCAGTTCTTC. Amino acids: CASSLGQGAGEQFF.

For the CDR3, the DNA is TGTGCCACCAGTGAGGGTCTGCGGGAGTACACCGGGGAGCTGTTTTTT. Translated, it gives CATSEGLREYTGELFF. The chain has TRBV24-1 and TRBJ2-2; 7 bases are a match to TRBD2. The length of the CDR3 is 16 residues. In germline, CDR1 is KGHDR, CDR2 SFDVKD. The V segment lost 4 bases and the J segment 3 bases; nucleotides outside the gene matches: 7.

In this sample, this clonotype turned up many times. The chain couples TRBV5-5 to TRBJ2-7, with D possibly being TRBD1 (5 bases). The V end was cut by 3 bases, the J end by 3 bases, with 13 bases between. Germline V gene lookup returns CDR1 SGHKS and CDR2 YYEKEE (reference sequence). The CDR3 is 14 residues long. Here the CDR3 DNA reads TGTGCCAGCAGCTCCTTTGGACAAGTCTACGAGCAGTACTTC. This gives the protein CASSSFGQVYEQYF.

This chain joins TRBV27 and TRBJ2-3; unclear D gene. Germline CDR1 is MNHEY and CDR2 is SMNVEV (reference sequence). Trimming left V 0 bases short and J 14 bases short, with 15 bases between. The CDR3 runs 13 residues. The chain's CDR3 is CASSLSDGVQPYF. DNA of the CDR3: TGTGCCAGCAGTTTATCGGATGGGGTCCAGCCGTATTTT.

In this sample, this clonotype turned up many times. The genes are TRBV12-3 or TRBV12-4 and TRBJ1-2; 9 positions match TRBD1. This CDR3 has 14 amino acids. Germline trimming cut 5 bases from V and 8 bases from J; bases unmatched to any gene: 9. The CDR3 loop reads CASSRGGTGKGYTF. CDR3 DNA: TGTGCCAGCAGTCGGGGAGGGACAGGGAAAGGCTACACCTTC.

This chain uses TRBV24-1 with TRBJ2-5; D may match TRBD1 or TRBD2 (6 bases each). CDR3 length: 17 residues. V was pared by 2 bases and J by 9 bases, with 24 bases between. Germline CDR1 KGHDR, CDR2 SFDVKD. The CDR3 reads CATSDSSPYRVGEAQYF. CDR3 sequence (DNA): TGTGCCACCAGTGATTCCTCGCCTTACAGGGTCGGGGAGGCCCAGTACTTC.

The table lists this clonotype with many counts. The CDR3 nucleotides are TGCAGTGCTAGACGGAGTACAGCGCTGACCGGGGAGCTGTTTTTT. This codes for CSARRSTALTGELFF. The chain uses TRBV20-1 and TRBJ2-2; D gene uncertain. Germline V gene sequence: CDR1 DFQATT, CDR2 SNEGSKA (reference sequence). There are 15 residues in the CDR3. Trimming shortened V by 2 bases and J by 5 bases, and 15 bases separated the two germline ends.

This clonotype was recorded at least ten times. This rearrangement joins TRBV12-3 or TRBV12-4 to TRBJ2-2, with TRBD2 matching 7 bases. V trimming: 3 bases; J trimming: 5 bases; junction bases outside the gene matches: 6. The CDR3 totals 15 residues. CDR3 sequence: CASSFMGGSTGELFF. The CDR3 DNA reads as TGTGCCAGCAGTTTTATGGGGGGGTCGACCGGGGAGCTGTTTTTT.

This clonotype showed up many times. The chain combines TRBV6-5 with TRBJ2-5, with D maybe TRBD2 (7 bases). CDR3 length: 15 residues. Germline V gene lookup returns CDR1 MNHEY and CDR2 SVGAGI. The V end lost 2 bases, the J end lost 5 bases, and 15 bases lay between the germline ends. The CDR3 DNA sequence: TGTGCCAGCAGTTACGGGGGGGGGGCCGGGGAGACCCAGTACTTC. Encoded protein: CASSYGGGAGETQYF.

In its sample, this clonotype was seen many times. The V and J genes are TRBV7-3 and TRBJ1-5; 8 nucleotides agree with TRBD1. V dropped 1 base and J dropped 7; count of bases not matched to a gene: 6. The CDR3 loop spans 15 amino acids. From germline, CDR1 is SGHTA and CDR2 FQGTGA. DNA for the CDR3: TGTGCCAGCAGCTTAATGGCAGGGGGCGGCCAGCCCCAGCATTTT. Translation gives CASSLMAGGGQPQHF. The entire variable domain, with the rest obtained from reference TRBV7-3 and TRBJ1-5, is as follows: GAGVSQTPSNKVTEKGKYVELRCDPISGHTALYWYRQSLGQGPEFLIYFQGTGAADDSGLPNDRFFAVRPEGSVSTLKIQRTERGDSAVYLCASSLMAGGGQPQHFGDGTRLSIL.

This chain uses TRBV3-1 with TRBJ2-7; TRBD2 matches at 9 bases. The junction had 8 bases not matched to a gene; V was cut back by 6 bases and J by 5 bases. The CDR3 consists of 14 residues. Germline V gives CDR1 LGHDT, CDR2 YNNKEL (reference sequence). CDR3: CASRKTSGGDEQYF. Written as DNA, the CDR3 is TGTGCCAGCAGAAAGACTAGCGGAGGCGACGAGCAGTACTTC.

This clonotype was seen many times. The V and J genes are TRBV20-1 and TRBJ2-7, with 7 bases lining up with TRBD2. The CDR3 contains 14 residues. V lost 1 base and J lost 7; bases outside the gene matches: 10. Germline values: CDR1 DFQATT, CDR2 SNEGSKA (reference sequence). The CDR3 reads CSARVPGGSGEQYF. The CDR3 DNA reads TGCAGTGCTAGAGTCCCGGGGGGTTCGGGGGAGCAGTACTTC.

This clonotype was seen at least ten times. The V and J genes are TRBV7-9 and TRBJ2-1; maybe TRBD1 (5 bases). The CDR3 totals 14 residues. V lost 8 bases to trimming and J lost 0 bases, with 11 bases between them. Per the germline V gene, CDR1 is SEHNR and CDR2 is FQNEAQ (reference sequence). CDR3 sequence (DNA): TGTGCCAGCGGAAGGGGAAGCTCCTACAATGAGCAGTTCTTC. Translation: CASGRGSSYNEQFF. Variable domain in full (rest from reference TRBV7-9 and TRBJ2-1): DTGVSQNPRHKITKRGQNVTFRCDPISEHNRLYWYRQTLGQGPEFLTYFQNEAQLEKSRLLSDRFSAERPKGSFSTLEIQRTEQGDSAMYLCASGRGSSYNEQFFGPGTRLTVL.

This clonotype was seen at least ten times. V and J are TRBV10-3 and TRBJ2-7; TRBD1 is a possible D gene (6 bases). The CDR3 is 13 amino acids. CDR1 and CDR2 from the germline V gene are ENHRY and SYGVKD. V was cut by 2 bases and J by 2 bases, with 7 bases left in between. The CDR3 spells CAISEDRTYEQYF. DNA of the CDR3: TGTGCCATCAGTGAGGACAGGACCTACGAGCAGTACTTC.

This clonotype was picked up one time. The chain combines TRBV2 with TRBJ1-1; D ambiguous. The CDR3 is 15 residues long. Trimming stripped 6 bases from V and 6 bases from J, with 20 bases between. CDR1 is SNHLY and CDR2 is FYNNEI in the germline V gene. CDR3 in amino acids: CASSQENNKFPEAFF. CDR3 bases: TGTGCCAGCAGCCAAGAGAATAACAAATTCCCTGAAGCTTTCTTT.

This chain links TRBV11-2 with TRBJ1-1; TRBD1 might be the D (6 bases). V was trimmed by 8 bases and J by 5 bases, leaving 15 bases between them. Germline assignment: CDR1 SGHAT and CDR2 FQNNGV. The CDR3 contains 13 residues. The CDR3 sequence: CASRLQGRTEAFF. The CDR3 DNA sequence: TGTGCCAGCCGATTACAGGGAAGGACTGAAGCTTTCTTT.

This clonotype showed up many times. The rearrangement links TRBV12-3 or TRBV12-4 to TRBJ1-2; 8 bases are a match to TRBD1. CDR3 length equals 13 residues. With V trimmed by 4 bases and J by 4 bases, 2 bases remained unmatched. CDR3 in DNA: TGTGCCAGCAGTTCCCAGGGGGCCTATGGCTACACCTTC. Translation: CASSSQGAYGYTF.

Many counts were recorded for this clonotype. The chain employs TRBV5-1 and TRBJ2-5; TRBD1 might be the D (6 bases). CDR1 SGHRS and CDR2 YFSETQ come from the germline V gene. V was pared by 4 bases and J by 5 bases, with 15 bases between. The CDR3 is made up of 14 amino acids. This CDR3 reads CASSPQGSGETQYF. CDR3 bases: TGCGCCAGCAGCCCACAGGGTTCGGGCGAGACCCAGTACTTC.

This clonotype was recorded many times. The V call is TRBV6-1, the J call TRBJ1-5; weak D call: TRBD1 (5 bases). V lost 4 bases, J lost 4 bases, and 14 bases lay in between. The CDR3 runs 15 residues. The V gene's germline CDR1 is MNHNS and CDR2 SASEGT. CDR3 region: CASSAPAGGNQPQHF. The CDR3 nucleotides are TGTGCCAGCAGTGCCCCAGCGGGGGGTAATCAGCCCCAGCATTTT.

A remark on this clonotype: This may be a read error, as it is one base from a much larger clone. This rearrangement joins TRBV18 to TRBJ2-7; 12 bases line up with TRBD1. Germline-derived CDR1 and CDR2 are KGHSH and LQKENI. With V trimmed by 11 bases and J by 9 bases, 11 bases remained unmatched. This CDR3 is built from 13 residues. CDR3 nucleotide sequence: TGTGCCGGCCTTACCGGGACAGGGGGCCGGCAGTACTTC. The encoded protein is CAGLTGTGGRQYF.

This clonotype was recorded at least ten times. The junction differs from germline at one of its ends, possibly a read error. The chain employs TRBV27 and TRBJ2-3; 7 nucleotides match TRBD2. There are 17 residues in the CDR3. Germline loops: CDR1 MNHEY, CDR2 SMNVEV (reference sequence). In DNA, the CDR3 is TGTGCCAGCAGCTTATCGTGGGGACTATCCGCTATGGGGACGCAGTATTTT. Translating gives CASSLSWGLSAMGTQYF.

Ten or more counts support this clonotype. The J gene is TRBJ2-7, the V gene TRBV11-3, with D perhaps matching TRBD1 (6 bases). The CDR3 length is 18 residues. Germline CDR1 and CDR2: SGHNT and YENEEA. V was cut by 8 bases and J by 1 base, with 27 bases left in between. The CDR3 nucleotides read TGTGCCAGCGGCCGTACGGGCCGAACAGGGAGCTATTCCTACGAGCAGTACTTC. It specifies CASGRTGRTGSYSYEQYF.

The chain links TRBV9 to TRBJ2-1, with D perhaps being TRBD1 or TRBD2 (6 bases each). This CDR3 is 15 amino acids long. Germline CDR1 SGDLS, CDR2 YYNGEE. The V end lost 3 bases, the J end lost 6 bases, and 16 bases lay between the germline ends. The CDR3 nucleotides read TGTGCCAGCAGCGGCTTATCGGGGGCCGGCAATGAGCAGTTCTTC. It codes for CASSGLSGAGNEQFF.